The clone carrying this T cell receptor (beta chain) has just one count. This sample is part of a study of blood T cell repertoires in COVID-19. Study-level information: The samples span acute and convalescent COVID-19 from the United States, Italy and Spain. The analysed material was cDNA or gDNA that came from T cells, B-cell-depleted T cells, or PBMCs.

Method: immunoSEQ multiplex PCR; TCRdb's copy keeps in-frame clones and lacks some. The sample lists about 23,000 clones; roughly 88% were seen once. V gave up 5 bases and J gave up 1 base; unmatched junction bases: 12. The CDR3 length is 17 residues. From germline, CDR1 is SEHNR and CDR2 FQNEAQ (reference sequence). The chain employs TRBV7-9 and TRBJ1-1; TRBD1 agrees at 8 bases. This receptor was obtained from a woman at least 80 years old with active or convalescent COVID-19. Input material: peripheral blood. CDR3 residues: CASSPQPGQEPNTEAFF. The CDR3 bases are TGTGCCAGCAGCCCTCAGCCGGGACAGGAGCCGAACACTGAAGCTTTCTTT.